The sequence of this T cell receptor (beta chain) was determined in a study of human T cells and chemical hapten exposure (dated by TCRdb to 2020 to 2023). For context, the study as a whole: For sensitization, 2% DPC in acetone was applied to an approximately 2 cm by approximately 2 cm area of upper inner arm skin. Most of the patients in the cohort were female, and the cohort covered alopecia areata with under or over 50% scalp involvement, alopecia totalis and alopecia universalis. Peripheral blood TCR repertoire changes were tracked in vivo in alopecia patients during primary and secondary sensitization to the hapten diphenylcyclopropenone (DPC). Blood for TCR sequencing was provided by twenty-nine alopecia patients at one to four time points (pre-sensitization, 2, 6 and 24 weeks). Patients additionally received weekly therapeutic DPC doses to the scalp throughout the roughly 24-week study period. Patch testing was done on the upper back using Finn chambers containing 0.01% DPC, and results were scored after 6 days according to International Contact Dermatitis Research Group standards. Blood samples were taken from patients before sensitization (week 0) and then at 2, 6 and about 24 weeks after DPC sensitization. The libraries were sequenced as a pool, and the TCR yield per sample differed mostly because of small variations in library volumes within the pool.

The CDR3 spans 11 residues, from the cysteine through the phenylalanine. Of the read, only the CDR3 DNA is kept; its 33 bases are in frame from base 1. Cut back by 1 base and 9 bases, the V and J ends lie 7 bases apart. For CDR1 and CDR2, the germline V gene lists SGHTS and YDEGEE. On the study overall, not on this receptor specifically: Because every patient had alopecia, a presumed autoimmune disease, the patients' immune response might differ from that of healthy individuals. Repeated subsampling changed both the strength of the expansion versus patch-test correlation and the threshold at which the correlation became significant. Compared with pre-sensitization or healthy control sets, expanded TCRs formed significantly more large CDR3 similarity clusters, which is consistent with antigen-driven responses. DPC sensitization did not change how many TCRs were above 1 in 1000 frequency, and no evidence was found of alterations in global repertoire structure. Patch test score correlated positively with the number of PT1 expanded TCRs, reaching significance at thresholds 8, 16 and 32 but not at 4.

This clonotype was seen a handful of times. Its binding antigen is unknown. No qualities accompany the bases; no much larger clone lies one base away. Receptors were amplified or captured by RACE. The sequencing machine was a NextSeq 500. During library preparation, unique molecular identifiers were attached to individual cDNA molecules so that TCRs could be counted in a quantitative, reproducible way. For every blood RNA sample, sequencing covered both the TCR alpha and TCR beta chains. Processing in the source paper ran as follows. Samples had a median of about 96,000 TCRs, with a range from roughly 23,224 to 700,000. V, J and CDR3 annotation of the TCR reads was carried out using the Decombinator software suite. For PS versus PT1 abundance plots, all samples were subsampled to the same number of TCRs (28,000). Expanded TCRs were defined as absent before sensitization and observed at least eight times at the 2-week time point. TCRdb reanalyzed the raw reads on its own, using fastp at Q25 for trimming and MiXCR for clone calling, and kept in-frame beta chains. Identical CDR3 protein sequences are pooled into one entry, listed with their most common genes and DNA. The V and J calls here are based on TCRdb, not the publication. This sample gives 75,000 to 100,000 distinct CDR3 sequences in total; 9% to 9.5% of them show up just once. Clones ranked in the top ten supply approximately 2% of the sample.

In the paper's terms, the time point label means: patch test 2, 6 weeks after DPC sensitization. What the treatment or condition label conveys for this sample: therapeutic diphenylcyclopropenone sensitization with weekly scalp DPC. Blood at each patch-test visit was drawn before the patch test was applied. Eligible patients were aged 18 to 70, diagnosed with alopecia, deemed suitable for DPC therapy, and excluded if pregnant. Total RNA was extracted from unfractionated whole blood that had been collected in Tempus Blood RNA tubes. The chain is encoded by TRBV5-8 joined to TRBJ2-5; the D match is possibly TRBD1 or TRBD2, with 5 bases aligned in each. This specimen was whole blood, taken in connection with sensitization to the hapten diphenylcyclopropenone (DPC). The clonotype originates from a woman aged 40 to 50 with alopecia areata. Some clones in this sample may be carry-over from other donors' samples. Here the CDR3 is given as CASSLLGAQYF. In nucleotide form, the sequence is TGTGCCAGCAGCTTGTTGGGGGCCCAGTACTTC. The entire variable domain, with the stretches around the CDR3 drawn from the reference TRBV5-8 and TRBJ2-5 proteins, is EAGVTQSPTHLIKTRGQQATLRCSPISGHTSVYWYQQALGLGLQFLLWYDEGEERNRGNFPPRFSGRQFPNYSSELNVNALELEDSALYLCASSLLGAQYFGPGTRLLVL.